This entry lists 25 T cell receptor beta chains sequenced from one sample in a study of blood T cell repertoires in COVID-19. Only in-frame clones appear in the TCRdb table, and some are missing; sequencing was by immunoSEQ multiplex PCR. The repertoire includes around 130,000 clones, approximately 83% of them detected once, and 3.5% to 5.5% sits in the top ten. The sequenced sample was peripheral blood. Receptor source: a woman in her sixties or seventies with acute or convalescent COVID-19.

This sequence joins TRBV29-1 and TRBJ1-6, with 7 bases matching TRBD1. Trimming removed 5 bases from V and 10 bases from J; junction bases left unmatched: 11. The germline V gene encodes CDR1 SQVTM and CDR2 ANQGSEA. The CDR3 runs to 14 residues. This CDR3 is CSVSTGQGESPLHF. CDR3 in DNA: TGCAGCGTTTCGACAGGGCAGGGTGAATCACCCCTCCACTTT.

This clone showed up just a few times. V usage is TRBV6-2 or TRBV6-3 and J usage is TRBJ2-2; TRBD1 is a possible D gene (5 bases). Trimming took off 5 bases at V and 1 base at J, with 5 bases between the two ends. The CDR3 runs to 13 residues. Germline lookup yields CDR1 MNHEY and CDR2 SVGEGT. As DNA, the CDR3 is TGTGCCAGCAGTGGACAGAACACCGGGGAGCTGTTTTTT. Protein product: CASSGQNTGELFF.

The chain has TRBV10-3 and TRBJ1-5; 9 bases line up with TRBD1. V lost 7 bases, J lost 0 bases, and 13 bases stayed unmatched. This CDR3 comprises 18 residues. The germline V gene encodes CDR1 ENHRY and CDR2 SYGVKD. The CDR3: CAIKSANRDRDSNQPQHF. The CDR3, as DNA: TGTGCCATCAAATCGGCCAACCGGGACAGGGATAGCAATCAGCCCCAGCATTTT.

This clone was seen ten or more times. The chain recombines TRBV23-1 with TRBJ2-2, with a possible D match to TRBD1 (6 bases). TRBV23-1 is reported as an ORF; its role is uncertain. This CDR3 spans 16 amino acids. V lost 4 bases to trimming and J lost 2 bases, with 14 bases between them. The CDR3, as DNA: TGCGCCAGCAGTCCTATGGGACATCCTAACACCGGGGAGCTGTTTTTT. Translating it yields CASSPMGHPNTGELFF.

This sequence joins TRBV3-1 (or the pseudogene TRBV3-2) and TRBJ1-1, with D perhaps matching TRBD1 (5 bases). From germline, CDR1 is LGHDT and CDR2 YNNKEL (reference sequence). The CDR3 extends over 12 amino acids. Trimming cost V 1 base and J 8 bases, with 8 bases left between them. The CDR3 here is CASSQGRAEAFF. Here the CDR3 DNA reads TGTGCCAGCAGCCAAGGCAGGGCGGAAGCTTTCTTT.

The chain has TRBV9 and TRBJ2-7, with a possible D match to TRBD2 (5 bases). The V gene's germline CDR1 is SGDLS and CDR2 YYNGEE. CDR3 length: 14 residues. Trimming removed 1 base from V and 2 bases from J, with 10 bases in between. The CDR3 DNA reads TGTGCCAGCAGCGTACAAGCGGATACCTACGAGCAGTACTTC. Protein: CASSVQADTYEQYF.

The V and J genes are TRBV7-8 and TRBJ1-6; the match to TRBD1 covers 10 bases. Germline CDR1 is SGHVS and CDR2 is FQNEAQ. V gave up 1 base and J gave up 7 bases; unmatched junction bases: 1. This CDR3 contains 15 residues. CDR3 sequence: CASSLGQGANSPLHF. CDR3 bases: TGTGCCAGCAGCTTAGGACAGGGGGCGAATTCACCCCTCCACTTT.

The CDR3 region is CAWSPRTSGVSYEQYF. CDR3 bases: TGTGCCTGGAGTCCCCGGACTAGCGGGGTAAGCTACGAGCAGTACTTC. V is TRBV30 and J is TRBJ2-7; 12 bases align to TRBD2. Germline trimming cut 2 bases from V and 3 bases from J; bases unmatched to any gene: 8. There are 16 residues in the CDR3. Germline-derived CDR1 and CDR2 are GTSNPN and SVGIG (reference sequence).

This chain links TRBV11-3 with TRBJ2-5; 9 positions agree with TRBD1. V was pared by 5 bases and J by 0 bases, with 10 bases of the junction left unmatched. This CDR3 is 17 amino acids long. Germline CDR1 SGHNT, CDR2 YENEEA. In nucleotides, the CDR3 is TGTGCCAGCAGCCCCGGGACAGGGACCTCCAACCAAGAGACCCAGTACTTC. Amino acid sequence: CASSPGTGTSNQETQYF.

Here the CDR3 reads CASSTQTGIAYNEQFF. The CDR3 DNA is TGTGCCAGCAGCACACAGACAGGGATCGCCTACAATGAGCAGTTCTTC. The V call is TRBV11-3, the J call TRBJ2-1; 7 nucleotides match TRBD1. The junction had 9 bases not matched to a gene; V was cut back by 5 bases and J by 2 bases. This CDR3 region has 16 residues. CDR1 is SGHNT, CDR2 YENEEA, per germline.

The chain couples TRBV12-3 or TRBV12-4 to TRBJ1-5, with a possible D match to TRBD1 (5 bases). This CDR3 has 11 amino acids. The V end lost 2 bases, the J end lost 9 bases, and 5 bases lay between the germline ends. The CDR3 here is CASSLRGPQHF. CDR3 coding DNA: TGTGCCAGCAGTTTAAGGGGGCCCCAGCATTTT.

Only a few counts were recorded for this clone. V is TRBV6-2 or TRBV6-3 and J is TRBJ2-3; D is uncertain. Trimming pared 5 bases from V and 4 bases from J, leaving 10 bases between. The CDR3 is 13 residues long. From germline, CDR1 is MNHEY and CDR2 SVGEGT. The CDR3 coding sequence is TGTGCCAGCAGTCTGGCCCTGGCAGATACGCAGTATTTT. Encoded protein: CASSLALADTQYF.

The chain combines TRBV19 with TRBJ1-1; 8 bases align to TRBD1. Germline V gives CDR1 LNHDA, CDR2 SQIVND (reference sequence). V shed 3 bases, J shed 4 bases, and the junction held 4 bases outside the gene matches. This CDR3 spans 14 amino acids. The CDR3 nucleotides are TGTGCCAGTAGTATCCTAACAGGGGGCACTGAAGCTTTCTTT. Translated, it gives CASSILTGGTEAFF. Supplemented by reference TRBV19 and TRBJ1-1, the full variable domain reads DGGITQSPKYLFRKEGQNVTLSCEQNLNHDAMYWYRQDPGQGLRLIYYSQIVNDFQKGDIAEGYSVSREKKESFPLTVTSAQKNPTAFYLCASSILTGGTEAFFGQGTRLTVV.

In DNA, the CDR3 is TGTGCCAGCAGCCCCCGAGGCCTAATTGAGAATGAGCAGTTCTTC. Amino acids: CASSPRGLIENEQFF. The chain joins TRBV5-4 to TRBJ2-1; D remains unclear. Trimming cost V 4 bases and J 7 bases, with 18 bases left between them. The CDR3 length is 15 residues. The germline V gene has CDR1 SGHNT and CDR2 YYREEE (reference sequence).

The gene calls are TRBV7-9 and TRBJ1-1; D might be TRBD1 (5 bases). The CDR3 extends over 15 amino acids. Trimming shortened V by 7 bases and J by 3 bases, and 18 bases separated the two germline ends. Per the germline V gene, CDR1 is SEHNR and CDR2 is FQNEAQ (reference sequence). CDR3 nucleotide sequence: TGTGCCAGCACCGACGGGGGAAGGGAGTACACTGAAGCTTTCTTT. Translating it yields CASTDGGREYTEAFF.

This chain joins TRBV7-8 and TRBJ1-1; 9 nucleotides line up with TRBD1. From germline, CDR1 is SGHVS and CDR2 FQNEAQ. Trimming cost V 1 base and J 0 bases; bases outside gene matches: 9. This CDR3 region has 18 residues. The CDR3 nucleotides are TGTGCCAGCAGCTTAGATTGGACAGGGGCCTCGCTGAACACTGAAGCTTTCTTT. Its translation is CASSLDWTGASLNTEAFF.

This sequence joins TRBV20-1 and TRBJ1-5; D might be TRBD1 (6 bases). V lost 3 bases and J lost 1, with 16 bases in between. The CDR3 has 16 amino acids. The germline V gene encodes CDR1 DFQATT and CDR2 SNEGSKA (reference sequence). The CDR3 protein is CSASPTGRESNQPQHF. In nucleotides, the CDR3 is TGCAGTGCTAGTCCTACAGGGAGGGAAAGCAATCAGCCCCAGCATTTT.

V and J are TRBV7-2 and TRBJ1-3, with TRBD1 matching over 9 bases. The CDR3 is made up of 15 amino acids. Germline V gene data show CDR1 as SGHTA and CDR2 as FQGNSA. Germline trimming cut 0 bases from V and 4 bases from J; bases unmatched to any gene: 1. CDR3 residues: CASSLAQGAGNTIYF. In DNA, the CDR3 is TGTGCCAGCAGCTTAGCACAGGGGGCCGGAAACACCATATATTTT. Filled out from reference TRBV7-2 and TRBJ1-3, the complete variable domain reads GAGVSQSPSNKVTEKGKDVELRCDPISGHTALYWYRQSLGQGLEFLIYFQGNSAPDKSGLPSDRFSAERTGGSVSTLTIQRTQQEDSAVYLCASSLAQGAGNTIYFGEGSWLTVV.

This chain connects TRBV5-4 to TRBJ2-3; D gene uncertain. With 3 bases removed from V and 2 bases from J, the gap between germline ends came to 7 bases. The CDR3 contains 13 residues. CDR1 is SGHNT, CDR2 YYREEE, per germline (reference sequence). The DNA of the CDR3 is TGTGCCAGCAGCTCAGTATACACAGATACGCAGTATTTT. Its translation: CASSSVYTDTQYF.

The chain joins TRBV29-1 to TRBJ1-1, with TRBD1 as a possible D gene (5 bases). The CDR3 has 13 residues. Per germline, CDR1 SQVTM and CDR2 ANQGSEA. Trimming stripped 6 bases from V and 1 base from J, with 12 bases between. The CDR3 sequence is CSVRQNPNTEAFF. The CDR3, as DNA: TGCAGCGTCAGACAGAACCCGAACACTGAAGCTTTCTTT. Complete variable domain (other parts from reference TRBV29-1 and TRBJ1-1): SAVISQKPSRDICQRGTSLTIQCQVDSQVTMMFWYRQQPGQSLTLIATANQGSEATYESGFVIDKFPISRPNLTFSTLTVSNMSPEDSSIYLCSVRQNPNTEAFFGQGTRLTVV.

The V call is TRBV10-1, the J call TRBJ1-6; D is perhaps TRBD1 (6 bases). V lost 0 bases, J lost 4 bases, and 10 bases lay in between. Germline-derived CDR1 and CDR2 are WNHNN and SYGVQD (reference sequence). The CDR3 has 16 residues. The CDR3 is CASSESEGGYNSPLHF. In DNA form, the CDR3 reads TGCGCCAGCAGTGAGTCGGAGGGGGGGTATAATTCACCCCTCCACTTT.

In this sample, this clone turned up once. The chain uses TRBV7-9 and TRBJ2-1; weak D call: TRBD1 (8 bases). V was trimmed by 5 bases and J by 7 bases, leaving 21 bases between them. Germline CDR1 SEHNR, CDR2 FQNEAQ (reference sequence). The CDR3 is made up of 16 amino acids. The CDR3 region is CASSLNRGEGMNEQFF. The CDR3, as DNA: TGTGCCAGCAGCCTTAACAGGGGGGAGGGGATGAATGAGCAGTTCTTC.

The V and J genes are TRBV5-6 and TRBJ1-2; no clear D. The CDR3 spans 14 residues. Trimming left V 2 bases short and J 7 bases short, with 15 bases between. From germline, CDR1 is SGHDT and CDR2 YYEEEE. CDR3 sequence (DNA): TGTGCCAGCAGCTTTGTGGAGAACTCTGGTGGCTACACCTTC. Its translation is CASSFVENSGGYTF.

V gene TRBV6-2 or TRBV6-3 combines with J gene TRBJ1-6; D possibly corresponds to TRBD1 (5 bases). The CDR3 sequence is 15 residues long. Looked up from germline, CDR1 is MNHEY and CDR2 is SVGEGT. Trimming took 0 bases from V and 7 from J, leaving 10 bases between them. This CDR3 is CASSYSAGINSPLHF. In nucleotides, the CDR3 is TGTGCCAGCAGTTACTCAGCAGGGATAAATTCACCCCTCCACTTT.

A few counts support this clone. V usage is TRBV19 and J usage is TRBJ1-2; D possibly corresponds to TRBD1 (6 bases). The germline V gene encodes CDR1 LNHDA and CDR2 SQIVND (reference sequence). The CDR3 is 17 amino acids. Trimming removed 3 bases from V and 4 bases from J, with 21 bases in between. CDR3 nucleotides: TGTGCCAGTAGTATTGGACAGACGCTACTCTCGGTCTATGGCTACACCTTC. Its protein is CASSIGQTLLSVYGYTF.